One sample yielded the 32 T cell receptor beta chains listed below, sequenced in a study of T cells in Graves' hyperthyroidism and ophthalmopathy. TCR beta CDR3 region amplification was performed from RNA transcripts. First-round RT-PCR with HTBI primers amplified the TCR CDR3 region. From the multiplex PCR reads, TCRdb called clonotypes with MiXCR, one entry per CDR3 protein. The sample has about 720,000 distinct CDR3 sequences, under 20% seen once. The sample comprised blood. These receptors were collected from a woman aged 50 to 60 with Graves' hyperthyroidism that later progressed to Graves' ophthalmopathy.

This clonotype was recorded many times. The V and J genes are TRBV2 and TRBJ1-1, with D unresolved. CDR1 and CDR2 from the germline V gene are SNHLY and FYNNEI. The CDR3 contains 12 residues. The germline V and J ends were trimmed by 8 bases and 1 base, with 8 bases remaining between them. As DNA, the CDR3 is TGTGCCAGCGAACCTGGGAACACTGAAGCTTTCTTT. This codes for CASEPGNTEAFF. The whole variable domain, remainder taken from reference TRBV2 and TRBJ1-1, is EPEVTQTPSHQVTQMGQEVILRCVPISNHLYFYWYRQILGQKVEFLVSFYNNEISEKSEIFDDQFSVERPDGSNFTLKIRSTKLEDSAMYFCASEPGNTEAFFGQGTRLTVV.

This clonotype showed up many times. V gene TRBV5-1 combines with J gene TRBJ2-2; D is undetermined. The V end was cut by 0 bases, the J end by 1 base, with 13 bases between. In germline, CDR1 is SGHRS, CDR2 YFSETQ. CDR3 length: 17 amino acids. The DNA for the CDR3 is TGCGCCAGCAGCTTGGTAGCCGCTCATAGGAACACCGGGGAGCTGTTTTTT. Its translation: CASSLVAAHRNTGELFF. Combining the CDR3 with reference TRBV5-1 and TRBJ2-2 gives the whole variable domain KAGVTQTPRYLIKTRGQQVTLSCSPISGHRSVSWYQQTPGQGLQFLFEYFSETQRNKGNFPGRFSGRQFSNSRSEMNVSTLELGDSALYLCASSLVAAHRNTGELFFGEGSRLTVL.

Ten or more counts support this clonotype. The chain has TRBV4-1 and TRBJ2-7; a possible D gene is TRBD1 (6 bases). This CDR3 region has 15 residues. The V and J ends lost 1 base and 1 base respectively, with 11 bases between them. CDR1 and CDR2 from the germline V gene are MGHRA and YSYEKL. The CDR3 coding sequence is TGCGCCAGCAGCCAAGCGGACAGATTATCCTACGAGCAGTACTTC. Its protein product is CASSQADRLSYEQYF.

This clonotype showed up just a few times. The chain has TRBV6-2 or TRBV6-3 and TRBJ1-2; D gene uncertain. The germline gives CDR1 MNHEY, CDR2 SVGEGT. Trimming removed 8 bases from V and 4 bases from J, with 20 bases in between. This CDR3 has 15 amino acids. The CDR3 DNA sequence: TGTGCCAGCCTTAGGAGCAGTCTCGGTGGCTATGGCTACACCTTC. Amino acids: CASLRSSLGGYGYTF.

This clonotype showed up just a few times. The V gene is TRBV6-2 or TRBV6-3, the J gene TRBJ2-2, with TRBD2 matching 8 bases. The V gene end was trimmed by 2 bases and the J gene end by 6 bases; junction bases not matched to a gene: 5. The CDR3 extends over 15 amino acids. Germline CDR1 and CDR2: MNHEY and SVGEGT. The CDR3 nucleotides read TGTGCCAGCAGTTACGGGCTAGCGGGCGCCGGGGAGCTGTTTTTT. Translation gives CASSYGLAGAGELFF.

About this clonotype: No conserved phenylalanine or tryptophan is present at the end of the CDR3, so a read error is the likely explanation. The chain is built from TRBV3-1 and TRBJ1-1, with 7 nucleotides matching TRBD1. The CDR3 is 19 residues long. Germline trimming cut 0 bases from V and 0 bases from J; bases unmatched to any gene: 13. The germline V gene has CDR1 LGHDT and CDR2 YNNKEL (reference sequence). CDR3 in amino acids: CASSQDLQGIGTMNTEAFL. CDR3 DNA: TGTGCCAGCAGCCAAGATCTACAGGGGATAGGGACCATGAACACTGAAGCTTTCCTT.

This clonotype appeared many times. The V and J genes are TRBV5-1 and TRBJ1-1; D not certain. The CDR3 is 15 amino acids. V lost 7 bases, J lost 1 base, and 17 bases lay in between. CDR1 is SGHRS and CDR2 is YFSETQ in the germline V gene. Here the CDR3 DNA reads TGCGCCAGCCGTCTGGGTTGGGCGTCGAACACTGAAGCTTTCTTT. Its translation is CASRLGWASNTEAFF. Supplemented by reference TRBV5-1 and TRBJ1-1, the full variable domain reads KAGVTQTPRYLIKTRGQQVTLSCSPISGHRSVSWYQQTPGQGLQFLFEYFSETQRNKGNFPGRFSGRQFSNSRSEMNVSTLELGDSALYLCASRLGWASNTEAFFGQGTRLTVV.

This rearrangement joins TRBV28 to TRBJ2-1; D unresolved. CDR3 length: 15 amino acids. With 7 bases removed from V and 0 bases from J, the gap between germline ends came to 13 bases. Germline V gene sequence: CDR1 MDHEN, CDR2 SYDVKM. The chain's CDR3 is CASTLEAYSYNEQFF. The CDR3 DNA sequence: TGTGCCAGCACCCTAGAGGCCTACTCCTACAATGAGCAGTTCTTC.

The CDR3 loop reads CASRPDNRVAGELFF. The CDR3, as DNA: TGCGCCAGCAGGCCAGACAACAGGGTGGCCGGGGAGCTGTTTTTT. The V call is TRBV4-1, the J call TRBJ2-2; D perhaps matches TRBD1 (6 bases). Germline values: CDR1 MGHRA, CDR2 YSYEKL. This CDR3 has 15 residues. V was trimmed by 6 bases and J by 6 bases, leaving 17 bases between them.

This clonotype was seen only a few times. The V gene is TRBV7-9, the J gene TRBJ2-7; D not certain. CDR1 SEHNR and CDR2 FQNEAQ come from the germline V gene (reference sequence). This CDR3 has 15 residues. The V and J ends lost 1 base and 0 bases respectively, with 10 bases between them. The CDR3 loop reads CASSLGRDVSYEQYF. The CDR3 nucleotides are TGTGCCAGCAGCTTAGGAAGAGACGTCTCCTACGAGCAGTACTTC.

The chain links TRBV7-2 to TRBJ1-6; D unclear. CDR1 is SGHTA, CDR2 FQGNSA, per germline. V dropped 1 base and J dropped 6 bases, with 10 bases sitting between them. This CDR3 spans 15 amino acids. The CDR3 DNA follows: TGTGCCAGCAGCTTAGGTAGCAGCATTAATTCACCCCTCCACTTT. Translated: CASSLGSSINSPLHF.

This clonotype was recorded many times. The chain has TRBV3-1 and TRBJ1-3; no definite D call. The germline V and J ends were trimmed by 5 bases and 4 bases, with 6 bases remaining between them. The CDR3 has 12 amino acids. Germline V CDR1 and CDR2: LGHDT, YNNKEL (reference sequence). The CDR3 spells CASSNRGNTIYF. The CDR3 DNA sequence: TGTGCCAGCAGCAATCGCGGAAACACCATATATTTT.

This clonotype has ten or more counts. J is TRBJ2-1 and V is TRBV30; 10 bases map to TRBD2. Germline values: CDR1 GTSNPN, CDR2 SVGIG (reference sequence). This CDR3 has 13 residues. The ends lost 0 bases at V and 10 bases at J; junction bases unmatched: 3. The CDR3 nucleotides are TGTGCCTGGAGTGTTACTAGCGGGGCCGAGCAGTTCTTC. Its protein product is CAWSVTSGAEQFF.

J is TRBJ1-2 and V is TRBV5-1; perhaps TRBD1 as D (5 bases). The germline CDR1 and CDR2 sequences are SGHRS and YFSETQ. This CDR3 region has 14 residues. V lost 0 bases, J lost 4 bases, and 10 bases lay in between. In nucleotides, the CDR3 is TGCGCCAGCAGCTTGGATATCAGGGCCTATGGCTACACCTTC. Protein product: CASSLDIRAYGYTF.

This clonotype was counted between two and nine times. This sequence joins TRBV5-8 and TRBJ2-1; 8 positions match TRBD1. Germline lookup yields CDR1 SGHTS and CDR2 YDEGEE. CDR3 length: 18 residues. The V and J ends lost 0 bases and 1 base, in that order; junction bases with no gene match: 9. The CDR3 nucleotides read TGTGCCAGCAGCTTGGCAGGGGGCCTTTACCTATCCTACAATGAGCAGTTCTTC. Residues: CASSLAGGLYLSYNEQFF.

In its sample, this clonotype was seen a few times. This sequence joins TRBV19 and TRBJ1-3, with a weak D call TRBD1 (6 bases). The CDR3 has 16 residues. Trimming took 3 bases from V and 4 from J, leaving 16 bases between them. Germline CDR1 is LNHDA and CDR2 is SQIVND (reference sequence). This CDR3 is CASSIISGEIGNTIYF. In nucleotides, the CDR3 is TGTGCCAGTAGTATCATCTCAGGGGAGATCGGAAACACCATATATTTT.

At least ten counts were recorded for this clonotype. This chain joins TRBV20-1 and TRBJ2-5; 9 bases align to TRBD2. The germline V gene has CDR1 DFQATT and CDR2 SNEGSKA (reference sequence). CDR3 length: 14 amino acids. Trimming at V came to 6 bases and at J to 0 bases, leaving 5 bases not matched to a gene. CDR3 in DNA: TGCAGTGCCTGGAGCGGGGGGAACCAAGAGACCCAGTACTTC. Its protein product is CSAWSGGNQETQYF.

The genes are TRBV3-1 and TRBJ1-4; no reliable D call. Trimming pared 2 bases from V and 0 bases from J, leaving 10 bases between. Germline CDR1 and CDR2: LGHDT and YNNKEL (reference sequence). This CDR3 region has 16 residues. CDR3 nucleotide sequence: TGTGCCAGCAGCCAAACCCCTATTGCAACTAATGAAAAACTGTTTTTT. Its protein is CASSQTPIATNEKLFF.

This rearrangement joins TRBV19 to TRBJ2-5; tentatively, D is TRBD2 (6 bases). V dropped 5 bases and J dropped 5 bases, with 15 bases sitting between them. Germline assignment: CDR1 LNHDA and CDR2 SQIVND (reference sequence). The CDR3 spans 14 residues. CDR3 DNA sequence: TGTGCCAGTAGTCCCCTACGGGGGTTTGAGACCCAGTACTTC. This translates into CASSPLRGFETQYF. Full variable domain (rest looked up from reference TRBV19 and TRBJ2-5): DGGITQSPKYLFRKEGQNVTLSCEQNLNHDAMYWYRQDPGQGLRLIYYSQIVNDFQKGDIAEGYSVSREKKESFPLTVTSAQKNPTAFYLCASSPLRGFETQYFGPGTRLLVL.

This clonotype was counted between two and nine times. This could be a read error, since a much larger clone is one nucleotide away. CDR3 protein: CASSSSWVLAGDTDTQYF. The DNA of the CDR3 is TGTGCCAGCAGTTCCTCTTGGGTACTAGCGGGGGACACAGATACGCAGTATTTT. The chain has TRBV6-9 and TRBJ2-3; 11 bases map to TRBD2. The CDR3 is 18 amino acids. Germline trimming cut 4 bases from V and 2 bases from J; bases unmatched to any gene: 11. Germline V gene data show CDR1 as MNHGY and CDR2 as SVAAGI.

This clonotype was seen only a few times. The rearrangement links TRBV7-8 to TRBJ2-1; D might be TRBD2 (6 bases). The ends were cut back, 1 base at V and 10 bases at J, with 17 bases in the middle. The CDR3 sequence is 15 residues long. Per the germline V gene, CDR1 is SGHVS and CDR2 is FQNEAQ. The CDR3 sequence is CASSLVSGPRGEQFF. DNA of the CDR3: TGTGCCAGCAGCTTAGTTAGCGGTCCCCGAGGGGAGCAGTTCTTC.

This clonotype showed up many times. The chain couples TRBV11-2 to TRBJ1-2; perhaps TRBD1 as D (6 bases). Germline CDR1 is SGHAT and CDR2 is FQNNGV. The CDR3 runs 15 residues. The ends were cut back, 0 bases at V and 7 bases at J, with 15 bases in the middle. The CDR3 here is CASSLDRGALSGYTF. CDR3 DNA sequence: TGTGCCAGCAGCTTAGATCGGGGGGCGCTTTCTGGCTACACCTTC.

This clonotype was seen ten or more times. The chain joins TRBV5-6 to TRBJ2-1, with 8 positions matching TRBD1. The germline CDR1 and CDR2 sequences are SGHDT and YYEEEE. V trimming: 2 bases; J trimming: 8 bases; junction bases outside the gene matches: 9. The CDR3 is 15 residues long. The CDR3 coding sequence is TGTGCCAGCAGCTTATACACCACAGGGGGATATGAGCAGTTCTTC. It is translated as CASSLYTTGGYEQFF. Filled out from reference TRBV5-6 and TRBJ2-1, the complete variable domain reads DAGVTQSPTHLIKTRGQQVTLRCSPKSGHDTVSWYQQALGQGPQFIFQYYEEEERQRGNFPDRFSGHQFPNYSSELNVNALLLGDSALYLCASSLYTTGGYEQFFGPGTRLTVL.

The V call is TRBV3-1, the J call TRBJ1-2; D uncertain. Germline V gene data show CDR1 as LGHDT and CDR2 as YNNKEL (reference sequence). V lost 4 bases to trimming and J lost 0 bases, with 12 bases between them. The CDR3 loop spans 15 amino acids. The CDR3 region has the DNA TGTGCCAGCAGCCTGACCCCAGGTACTAACTATGGCTACACCTTC. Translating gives CASSLTPGTNYGYTF.

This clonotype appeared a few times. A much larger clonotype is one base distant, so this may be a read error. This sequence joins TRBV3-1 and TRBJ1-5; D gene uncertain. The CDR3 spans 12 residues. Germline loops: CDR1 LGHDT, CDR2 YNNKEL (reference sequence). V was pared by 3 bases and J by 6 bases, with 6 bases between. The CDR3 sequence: CASSHGGQPQHF. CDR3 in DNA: TGTGCCAGCAGCCACGGCGGTCAGCCCCAGCATTTT.

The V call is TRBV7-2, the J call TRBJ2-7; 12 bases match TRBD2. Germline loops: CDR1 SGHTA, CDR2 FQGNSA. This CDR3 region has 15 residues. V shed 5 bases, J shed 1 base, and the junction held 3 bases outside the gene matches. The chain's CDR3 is CASSPSGRASYEQYF. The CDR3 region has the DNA TGTGCCAGCAGCCCTAGCGGGAGGGCGTCCTACGAGCAGTACTTC.

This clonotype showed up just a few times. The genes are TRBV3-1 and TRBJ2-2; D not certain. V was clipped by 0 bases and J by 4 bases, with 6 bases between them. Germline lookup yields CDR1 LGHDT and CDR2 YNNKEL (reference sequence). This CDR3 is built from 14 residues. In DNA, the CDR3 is TGTGCCAGCAGCCAAGATCCAGTCACCGGGGAGCTGTTTTTT. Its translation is CASSQDPVTGELFF.

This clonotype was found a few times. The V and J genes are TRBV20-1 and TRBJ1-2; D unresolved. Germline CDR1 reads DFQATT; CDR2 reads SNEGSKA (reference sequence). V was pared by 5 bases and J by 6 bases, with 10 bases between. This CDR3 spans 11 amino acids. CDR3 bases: TGCAGTGCTCGGCTGGGAAATGGCTACACCTTC. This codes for CSARLGNGYTF.

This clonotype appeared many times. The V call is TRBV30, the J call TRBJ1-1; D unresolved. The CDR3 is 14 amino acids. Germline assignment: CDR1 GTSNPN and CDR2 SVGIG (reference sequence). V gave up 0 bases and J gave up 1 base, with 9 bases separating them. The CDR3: CAWSVNFGNTEAFF. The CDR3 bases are TGTGCCTGGAGTGTAAATTTCGGGAACACTGAAGCTTTCTTT.

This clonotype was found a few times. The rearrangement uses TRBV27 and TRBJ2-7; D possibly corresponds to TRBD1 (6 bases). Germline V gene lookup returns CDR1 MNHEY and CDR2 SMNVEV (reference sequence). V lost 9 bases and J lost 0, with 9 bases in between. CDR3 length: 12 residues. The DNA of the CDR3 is TGTGCCAGTCGGGACACCTCCTACGAGCAGTACTTC. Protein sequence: CASRDTSYEQYF.

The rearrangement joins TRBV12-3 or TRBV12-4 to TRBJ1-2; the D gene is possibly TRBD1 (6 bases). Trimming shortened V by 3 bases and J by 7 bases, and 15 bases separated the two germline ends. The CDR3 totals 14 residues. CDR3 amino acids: CASSFGGRGAGYTF. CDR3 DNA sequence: TGTGCCAGCAGTTTTGGCGGCAGGGGAGCTGGCTACACCTTC.

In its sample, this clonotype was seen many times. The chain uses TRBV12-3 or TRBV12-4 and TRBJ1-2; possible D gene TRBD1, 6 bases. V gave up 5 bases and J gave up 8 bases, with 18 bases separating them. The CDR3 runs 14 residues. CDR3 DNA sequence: TGTGCCAGCAGTCCGCGTGGGGAACAGGGCGGCTACACCTTC. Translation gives CASSPRGEQGGYTF.